This T cell receptor beta chain is drawn from a study of long-term antiretroviral therapy in people with HIV. Runs used v3.0 of the immunoSEQ assay and were done at survey level. Some clones are missing from TCRdb's copy, which holds only in-frame ones; the method was immunoSEQ multiplex PCR. The sample lists tens of thousands of clones, roughly 82% occurring once. Trimming removed 1 base at V and 0 bases at J, with 10 bases between. The germline V gene has CDR1 SGHRS and CDR2 YFSETQ. This CDR3 region has 15 residues. The chain couples TRBV5-1 to TRBJ1-1; maybe TRBD1 (6 bases). The sequence derives from a young man with HIV. The source material was unsorted PBMCs, sampled 0.1 years before starting antiretroviral therapy. The CDR3 region has the DNA TGCGCCAGCAGCTTGACAGGGCTCATGAACACTGAAGCTTTCTTT. This gives the protein CASSLTGLMNTEAFF.